This T cell receptor (beta chain) was profiled in a study of cytomegalovirus exposure and HLA in healthy donors. Study details: The early release's HLA-typed donors yielded some 85 million unique TCRs.

Researchers ran the PCR with 60 Vbeta and 13 Jbeta primers. Sequenced by immunoSEQ multiplex PCR; TCRdb stores in-frame clones only, minus some. The sample lists under 250,000 clones, roughly 78% occurring once. Worth noting for this clone: Its antigen remains unidentified.

Broader study findings: The later analysis indicated that the majority of CMV-associated TCR beta chains appeared HLA-restricted. Later on, an analysis tied 15,000 to 20,000 TCR beta sequences to HLA alleles at 0.05 false discovery rate.

The sequencing input was PBMCs. The TCR comes from a woman in her 30s in good health and CMV-seropositive.

The CDR3 sequence: CASRTTVSNQPQHF. Here the CDR3 DNA reads TGTGCCAGCAGAACAACAGTTAGCAATCAGCCCCAGCATTTT. The rearrangement uses TRBV6-6 and TRBJ1-5, with unresolved D. The CDR3 extends over 14 amino acids. V gave up 6 bases and J gave up 0 bases, with 9 bases separating them. Germline V lookup: CDR1 MNHNY, CDR2 SVGAGI (reference sequence).